This record looks at one TCR beta chain sequence and its context. Its antigen is as yet unknown. This sample is drawn from a study of cytomegalovirus exposure and HLA in healthy donors. TCRdb's copy holds only in-frame clones and misses some; the assay was immunoSEQ multiplex PCR. The profile shows approximately 180,000 clones, roughly 83% of them singletons. V lost 2 bases, J lost 0 bases, and 11 bases lay in between. This CDR3 spans 15 amino acids. CDR1 and CDR2 from the germline V gene are MNHNS and SASEGT. Study results and limitations: The authors enumerated roughly 160 TCR beta chains as linked to cytomegalovirus.

This TCR came from a woman younger than 30 in good health and CMV-seronegative. V and J are TRBV6-1 and TRBJ2-7; TRBD2 might be the D (5 bases). What was sequenced was PBMCs. CDR3 in DNA: TGTGCCAGCAGTGAATACCGAGGGAGCTCCTACGAGCAGTACTTC. Protein product: CASSEYRGSSYEQYF.